This T cell receptor beta chain originates from a study of shared clonotypes between healthy human individuals. Generated by immunoSEQ multiplex PCR, the TCRdb table keeps only in-frame clones and is missing some. The sample holds about 2.4 million clones, approximately 94% seen once. Germline CDR1 and CDR2: LNHDA and SQIVND (reference sequence). This CDR3 comprises 14 residues. The germline V and J ends were trimmed by 4 bases and 3 bases, with 10 bases remaining between them. The TCR was taken from a man aged 18 to 30 in good health. The sequencing input was naive CD4+ T cells sorted from blood. The subset denotes: CD45RA+ positively selected. The chain uses TRBV19 and TRBJ1-5; D gene ambiguous. CDR3 loop: CASSNDGYNQPQHF. CDR3 DNA: TGTGCCAGTAGTAACGACGGATACAATCAGCCCCAGCATTTT.